These 22 T cell receptor beta chains originate from one sample sequenced in a study of shared clonotypes between healthy human individuals. Here immunoSEQ multiplex PCR was the method, and the copy in TCRdb shows in-frame clones only, minus some. The profile shows 100,000 to 120,000 clones, more than 65% of them singletons. The sequencing input was memory CD8+ T cells sorted from blood. Indicated subset: CD45RO+ cells pooled with CCR7-negative TemRA cells. These receptors all stem from a woman aged 25 to 39 in good health.

Ten or more counts support this clone. The CDR3 nucleotides read TGTGCCAGCAGCTTAGGACAGGGGGATACAGATACGCAGTATTTT. Translation gives CASSLGQGDTDTQYF. The chain employs TRBV7-9 and TRBJ2-3; 9 bases are a match to TRBD1. The germline V gene has CDR1 SEHNR and CDR2 FQNEAQ (reference sequence). The CDR3 consists of 15 residues. The V and J ends lost 1 base and 3 bases, in that order; junction bases with no gene match: 2.

The chain links TRBV19 to TRBJ2-7; tentatively, D is TRBD1 or TRBD2 (6 bases each). CDR3 length: 13 amino acids. From germline, CDR1 is LNHDA and CDR2 SQIVND (reference sequence). Trimming stripped 3 bases from V and 5 bases from J, with 11 bases between. The CDR3 nucleotides read TGTGCCAGTAGTATTTGGGGGGCCGACGAGCAGTACTTC. Protein sequence: CASSIWGADEQYF. The entire variable domain, with the rest obtained from reference TRBV19 and TRBJ2-7, is as follows: DGGITQSPKYLFRKEGQNVTLSCEQNLNHDAMYWYRQDPGQGLRLIYYSQIVNDFQKGDIAEGYSVSREKKESFPLTVTSAQKNPTAFYLCASSIWGADEQYFGPGTRLTVT.

CDR3 residues: CASSVTLRGSDEQYF. Here the CDR3 DNA reads TGTGCCAGCAGCGTGACTTTGAGGGGATCGGACGAGCAGTACTTC. V and J are TRBV14 and TRBJ2-7; D could derive from TRBD1 or TRBD2 (5 bases each). There are 15 residues in the CDR3. Germline V gives CDR1 SGHDN, CDR2 FVKESK. V was cut by 5 bases and J by 5 bases, with 19 bases left in between.

This clone was seen once. V is TRBV7-9 and J is TRBJ1-4; D perhaps matches TRBD1 (6 bases). CDR1 is SEHNR and CDR2 is FQNEAQ in the germline V gene (reference sequence). The V and J ends lost 6 bases and 0 bases respectively, with 8 bases between them. The CDR3 is 14 amino acids. The CDR3 here is CASRKGATNEKLFF. CDR3 sequence (DNA): TGTGCCAGCAGAAAGGGGGCAACTAATGAAAAACTGTTTTTT. The variable domain in full, with the rest retrieved from reference TRBV7-9 and TRBJ1-4, is DTGVSQNPRHKITKRGQNVTFRCDPISEHNRLYWYRQTLGQGPEFLTYFQNEAQLEKSRLLSDRFSAERPKGSFSTLEIQRTEQGDSAMYLCASRKGATNEKLFFGSGTQLSVL.

The table lists this clone with a count of one. The chain employs TRBV29-1 and TRBJ1-1, with D uncertain. V lost 2 bases and J 2 bases, leaving 15 bases between the germline ends. Germline assignment: CDR1 SQVTM and CDR2 ANQGSEA. The CDR3 loop spans 15 amino acids. CDR3 protein: CSVEMGLEKNTEAFF. CDR3 coding DNA: TGCAGCGTTGAAATGGGCCTGGAGAAAAACACTGAAGCTTTCTTT.

The chain links TRBV27 to TRBJ1-4; 8 bases align to TRBD1. This CDR3 is 14 amino acids long. Germline assignment: CDR1 MNHEY and CDR2 SMNVEV (reference sequence). J lost 5 bases, V lost 2 bases, and 1 base had no gene match. CDR3 sequence reads: CASSLQGANEKLFF. The DNA for the CDR3 is TGTGCCAGCAGTTTACAGGGGGCCAATGAAAAACTGTTTTTT.

This clone showed up just a few times. Distinct nucleotide sequences in the sample also encode this CDR3. The gene calls are TRBV27 and TRBJ2-3; D remains ambiguous. There are 12 residues in the CDR3. V was trimmed by 1 base and J by 5 bases, leaving 4 bases between them. CDR1 MNHEY and CDR2 SMNVEV come from the germline V gene (reference sequence). The CDR3 coding sequence is TGTGCCAGCAGTTTATTGGGAGATACGCAGTATTTT. Protein sequence: CASSLLGDTQYF.

The rearrangement joins TRBV7-2 to TRBJ2-7, with D perhaps matching TRBD2 (5 bases). CDR3 size: 15 residues. CDR1 SGHTA and CDR2 FQGNSA come from the germline V gene. Deletions cut 5 bases from V and 1 base from J, with 15 bases between. CDR3 in DNA: TGTGCCAGCAGCCCTCCATTGTCGGGGTCCTACGAGCAGTACTTC. Translation gives CASSPPLSGSYEQYF. The full variable domain, its missing parts supplied by reference TRBV7-2 and TRBJ2-7, is GAGVSQSPSNKVTEKGKDVELRCDPISGHTALYWYRQSLGQGLEFLIYFQGNSAPDKSGLPSDRFSAERTGGSVSTLTIQRTQQEDSAVYLCASSPPLSGSYEQYFGPGTRLTVT.

On this clone itself: A clone one base away is much larger, so this may be a read error. In the same sample, other DNA sequences code for this CDR3. V usage is TRBV5-5 and J usage is TRBJ2-2; 14 bases are a match to TRBD2. Germline V gives CDR1 SGHKS, CDR2 YYEKEE (reference sequence). V trimming: 0 bases; J trimming: 0 bases; junction bases outside the gene matches: 1. This CDR3 has 18 residues. The CDR3 region has the DNA TGTGCCAGCAGCTTGGGACTAGCGGGAGGGCCGAACACCGGGGAGCTGTTTTTT. Its translation is CASSLGLAGGPNTGELFF.

The V call is TRBV28, the J call TRBJ2-7, with TRBD2 matching over 10 bases. The V gene's germline CDR1 is MDHEN and CDR2 SYDVKM. CDR3 length: 12 residues. The V gene end was trimmed by 10 bases and the J gene end by 6 bases; junction bases not matched to a gene: 6. The CDR3 region has the DNA TGTGCCACCCGCCTAGCGGGAGTCGAGCAGTACTTC. Translating it yields CATRLAGVEQYF.

The chain joins TRBV25-1 to TRBJ2-1, with D possibly matching TRBD2 (6 bases). The germline V and J ends were trimmed by 4 bases and 4 bases, with 11 bases remaining between them. CDR1 MGHDK and CDR2 SYGVNS come from the germline V gene. The CDR3 extends over 14 amino acids. In DNA form, the CDR3 reads TGTGCCAGCAGTGCCTTCGGGACTTACAATGAGCAGTTCTTC. Amino acids: CASSAFGTYNEQFF.

This clone has a handful of counts. The V gene is TRBV28, the J gene TRBJ1-1; D not certain. CDR1 MDHEN and CDR2 SYDVKM come from the germline V gene. The length of the CDR3 is 12 residues. V lost 6 bases and J 0 bases, leaving 5 bases between the germline ends. The DNA for the CDR3 is TGTGCCAGCAGGGCCGTGAACACTGAAGCTTTCTTT. Translation gives CASRAVNTEAFF.

The rearrangement uses TRBV13 and TRBJ1-2; tentatively, D is TRBD1 (6 bases). V lost 0 bases and J 6 bases, leaving 8 bases between the germline ends. Germline lookup yields CDR1 PRHDT and CDR2 FYEKMQ (reference sequence). This CDR3 contains 13 residues. The CDR3 DNA follows: TGTGCCAGCAGCTTAGGGCGGGGGCATGGCTACACCTTC. It is translated as CASSLGRGHGYTF.

The chain carries TRBV4-1 and TRBJ1-2; 7 nucleotides line up with TRBD1. Looked up from germline, CDR1 is MGHRA and CDR2 is YSYEKL. The CDR3 contains 16 residues. V gave up 3 bases and J gave up 0 bases; unmatched junction bases: 7. CDR3 protein: CASSHSGTVANYGYTF. The CDR3 region has the DNA TGCGCCAGCAGCCACTCCGGGACAGTCGCTAACTATGGCTACACCTTC.

J is TRBJ1-2 and V is TRBV7-8; TRBD1 is a possible D gene (5 bases). The CDR3 is 16 residues long. Trimming left V 5 bases short and J 4 bases short, with 20 bases between. Germline V gene sequence: CDR1 SGHVS, CDR2 FQNEAQ. The CDR3 nucleotides are TGTGCCAGCAGCGAGGGACGGGTACGACTCCTCTATGGCTACACCTTC. Its protein is CASSEGRVRLLYGYTF.

This clone was seen only once. The rearrangement uses TRBV7-9 and TRBJ1-2; 12 nucleotides match TRBD1. Germline CDR1 is SEHNR and CDR2 is FQNEAQ (reference sequence). Germline trimming cut 3 bases from V and 7 bases from J; bases unmatched to any gene: 9. CDR3 length: 16 amino acids. The CDR3 bases are TGTGCCAGCAGCTTTAGGGACAGGGGGCGCGAAAGTGGCTACACCTTC. This encodes CASSFRDRGRESGYTF.

This chain joins TRBV5-1 and TRBJ2-1, with 7 positions matching TRBD1. The CDR3 runs 12 residues. CDR1 is SGHRS and CDR2 is YFSETQ in the germline V gene. With 5 bases clipped from V and 5 bases from J, the junction kept 1 base outside the gene matches. This CDR3 is CASRDRHNEQFF. CDR3 in DNA: TGCGCCAGCAGGGACAGGCACAATGAGCAGTTCTTC.

This chain uses TRBV10-3 with TRBJ1-1, with unresolved D. CDR1 is ENHRY and CDR2 is SYGVKD in the germline V gene. CDR3 length equals 11 residues. V was trimmed by 3 bases and J by 6 bases, leaving 5 bases between them. As DNA, the CDR3 is TGTGCCATCAGTGACTCCGCTGAAGCTTTCTTT. Its translation is CAISDSAEAFF.

This rearrangement joins TRBV5-6 to TRBJ1-1, with a weak D call TRBD1 (5 bases). The germline gives CDR1 SGHDT, CDR2 YYEEEE. The CDR3 contains 13 residues. V shed 2 bases and J shed 3 bases, with 8 bases lying between them. For the CDR3, the DNA is TGTGCCAGCAGCTTTGGGGGGTACACTGAAGCTTTCTTT. It specifies CASSFGGYTEAFF.

The chain uses TRBV6-8 and TRBJ1-5; D not resolved. Trimming shortened V by 5 bases and J by 15 bases, and 14 bases separated the two germline ends. This CDR3 is built from 11 residues. Germline CDR1 is MNHGY and CDR2 is SAAAGT. The CDR3 nucleotides are TGTGCCAGCAGTGAAACTCCCTTTTCGCATTTT. Its translation: CASSETPFSHF.

A few counts support this clone. One end of the junction varies from germline; a read error may be responsible. Other DNA sequences in this sample translate to the same CDR3. This rearrangement joins TRBV2 to TRBJ2-7; D gene unclear. This CDR3 contains 13 residues. The V gene's germline CDR1 is SNHLY and CDR2 FYNNEI. CDR3 protein: CASSEGFSYEQYF. CDR3 sequence (DNA): TGTGCCAGCAGCGAAGGGTTCTCCTACGAGCAGTACTTC.

V and J are TRBV13 and TRBJ2-7, with TRBD1 matching over 10 bases. The germline gives CDR1 PRHDT, CDR2 FYEKMQ (reference sequence). There are 16 residues in the CDR3. V lost 3 bases and J lost 2; bases outside the gene matches: 7. This CDR3 reads CASSFFRDRGTYEQYF. The DNA of the CDR3 is TGTGCCAGCAGCTTCTTCCGGGACAGGGGCACCTACGAGCAGTACTTC.